The table lists the clone carrying this T cell receptor (beta chain) with a few counts. Its cognate antigen is unknown. These data originate in a study of chemoradiotherapy in HPV16-positive cancers. Study at large: Functional T-cell assays on a couple of HPV16-positive patients' cells defined candidate HPV-specific clones and common TCR motifs.

The V end was cut by 0 bases, the J end by 4 bases, with 7 bases between. Looked up from germline, CDR1 is SGHDT and CDR2 is YYEEEE. The CDR3 has 14 residues. General study points: HPV-specific T cells were functionally defined from only a couple of HPV16-positive patients. During treatment, candidate HPV-specific clones and E7-related motifs expanded in tumor.

TCRdb's table, derived via immunoSEQ multiplex PCR, lists solely in-frame clones and lacks some. The sample has about 7,900 clones, about 79% seen once. Over chemoradiotherapy, repertoires were sampled more than once. The source is a human donor with HPV-associated anogenital cancer. The rearrangement joins TRBV5-6 to TRBJ2-2, with a tentative D call TRBD2 (5 bases). This material was collected from a patient who underwent chemoradiotherapy. This CDR3 is CASSLGGITGELFF. CDR3 coding DNA: TGTGCCAGCAGCTTGGGAGGGATCACCGGGGAGCTGTTTTTT.